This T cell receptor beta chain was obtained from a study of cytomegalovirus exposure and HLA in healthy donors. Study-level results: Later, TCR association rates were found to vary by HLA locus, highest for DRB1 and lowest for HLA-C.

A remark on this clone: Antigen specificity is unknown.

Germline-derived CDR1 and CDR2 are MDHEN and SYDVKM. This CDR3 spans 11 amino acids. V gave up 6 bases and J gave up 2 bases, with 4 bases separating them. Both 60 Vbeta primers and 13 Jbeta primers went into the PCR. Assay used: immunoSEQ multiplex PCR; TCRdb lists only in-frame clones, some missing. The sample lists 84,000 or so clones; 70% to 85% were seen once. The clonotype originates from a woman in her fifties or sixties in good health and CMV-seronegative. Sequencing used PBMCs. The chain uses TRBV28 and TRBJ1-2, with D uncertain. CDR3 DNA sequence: TGTGCCAGCAGCCAAAACTATGGCTACACCTTC. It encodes CASSQNYGYTF.